The next 8 T cell receptor beta chains were all read from a single sample in a study of Tregs in tolerant kidney transplant recipients. Related graft donors supplied nonmyeloablative bone marrow transplants, and mixed chimerism was transient. Method: immunoSEQ multiplex PCR; TCRdb's copy keeps in-frame clones and lacks some. The sample has about 5,300 clones, and its top ten clones hold about 6.7%. The sequences come from CD4+ T cells from blood (PBMCs), collected approximately 15 months after the transplant. These receptors originate from a human patient who received a combined kidney and bone marrow transplant. Some T cells here may be from the graft donor.

A word on this clone: The read ends 3 residues early relative to the CDR3; the germline J gene fills the gap. The V call is TRBV12-3 or TRBV12-4, the J call TRBJ1-4; weak D call: TRBD1 (5 bases). The CDR3 consists of 14 residues. Trimming removed 6 bases at V and 6 bases at J, with 14 bases between. CDR3 DNA, as far as it was read: TGTGCCAGCAGGCAAGGGGCAGGGCATGAAAAA. Its translation is CASRQGAGHEK. The full CDR3 reads CASRQGAGHEKLFF.

Measured by frequency, this clone is medium-sized. The read ends 3 residues early relative to the CDR3; the germline J gene fills the gap. V is TRBV6-1 and J is TRBJ1-1; D is unresolved. The germline gives CDR1 MNHNS, CDR2 SASEGT. The CDR3 totals 15 residues. V was pared by 3 bases and J by 4 bases, with 15 bases between. The CDR3: CASSDRGGRSTEAFF. The sequenced part of the CDR3 DNA is TGTGCCAGCAGTGACCGTGGCGGCCGGAGCACTGAA.

In terms of frequency, this clone is medium-sized. The read comes to an end 3 residues before the CDR3 does, leaving the germline J gene to fill in the end. This chain links TRBV7-7 with TRBJ2-4; either TRBD1 or TRBD2 may fit D (6 bases each). In germline, CDR1 is SSHAT, CDR2 FNYEAQ (reference sequence). V lost 2 bases and J lost 2, with 16 bases in between. The CDR3 covers 17 residues. The CDR3 loop reads CASSLPRGTSPKNIQYF. The covered CDR3 bases are TGTGCCAGCAGCTTACCCCGCGGGACATCGCCCAAAAACATT.

In regard to this clone: The read gets to within 3 residues of the CDR3 end, and the germline J gene fills in the rest. The genes are TRBV6-1 and TRBJ2-3, with 9 nucleotides matching TRBD1. V lost 3 bases, J lost 1 base, and 2 bases stayed unmatched. CDR1 is MNHNS and CDR2 is SASEGT in the germline V gene. The CDR3 has 15 residues. The DNA read from the CDR3 is TGTGCCAGCAGTGACCGGGACAGGGGCACAGATACG. Translation gives CASSDRDRGTDT. The whole CDR3 sequence reads CASSDRDRGTDTQYF.

Considering frequency, this clone is medium-sized. Sequencing ends 3 residues short of the CDR3 end; the germline J gene provides the rest. V usage is TRBV20-1 and J usage is TRBJ2-7; 11 bases line up with TRBD2. CDR3 length: 15 amino acids. Unmatched junction bases numbered 10, after V lost 3 bases and J lost 6 bases. Germline V gene lookup returns CDR1 DFQATT and CDR2 SNEGSKA (reference sequence). CDR3 DNA, as far as it was read: TGCAGTGCTAGGGAAACTAGCGGGAGATCTCGCGAG. Residues: CSARETSGRSRE. The complete CDR3 reads CSARETSGRSREQYF.

A word on this clone: From the germline J gene comes the end of the CDR3, since the read stops 3 residues before it. V is TRBV11-2 and J is TRBJ1-3; D uncertain. Trimming took 10 bases from V and 3 from J, leaving 13 bases between them. The CDR3 loop spans 13 amino acids. From germline, CDR1 is SGHAT and CDR2 FQNNGV. CDR3 DNA (partial): TGTGCCACAGCAAGCCCGGGTGGAAACACC. Translation: CATASPGGNT. The entire CDR3 protein reads CATASPGGNTIYF.

With regard to this clone: The CDR3 end falls 3 residues outside the read, so it is completed with the germline J gene. The chain employs TRBV5-5 and TRBJ2-3; the D gene is possibly TRBD1 (5 bases). V gave up 4 bases and J gave up 0 bases, with 9 bases separating them. This CDR3 contains 14 residues. The germline V gene has CDR1 SGHKS and CDR2 YYEKEE (reference sequence). This chain's CDR3 is CASSPRTSTDTQYF. Incomplete CDR3 DNA: TGTGCCAGCAGCCCGAGGACAAGCACAGATACG.

In the case of this clone: The sequence runs out 3 residues before the end of the CDR3; the remainder is reconstructed from the germline J gene. This chain connects TRBV27 to TRBJ1-6; tentative D call: TRBD1 (5 bases). V was clipped by 5 bases and J by 4 bases, with 18 bases between them. From germline, CDR1 is MNHEY and CDR2 SMNVEV (reference sequence). The CDR3 contains 17 residues. The DNA read from the CDR3 is TGTGCCAGCAGTCGAGATCGCCGGCGGGGGTATAATTCACCC. Protein product: CASSRDRRRGYNSP. Given in full, the CDR3 is CASSRDRRRGYNSPLHF.